Listed here are 12 T cell receptor beta chains from one sample, sequenced in a study of blood T cell repertoires in COVID-19 (dated by TCRdb to about 2020). The method behind the library was the immunoSEQ multiplex PCR assay. TCRdb limited this immuneACCESS table to in-frame rearrangements with V and J called. A share of clones is missing; checked studies link under half to unresolved V genes, and the rest is unexplained. Here the sample has around 100,000 clones; roughly 84% occur a single time. The leading ten clones occupy roughly 13% of the sample. What was sequenced was peripheral blood. The receptors here all came from a human donor in a cohort sampled during active COVID-19.

This clone was seen a single time. The chain couples TRBV15 to TRBJ1-2; 9 bases are a match to TRBD1. This CDR3 has 14 residues. The germline gives CDR1 LNHNV, CDR2 YYDKDF (reference sequence). This chain's CDR3 is CATQVDRGAGGYTF. The CDR3 DNA sequence: TGTGCTACCCAGGTGGACAGGGGCGCGGGTGGCTACACCTTC.

This clone turned up a few times. This chain joins TRBV19 and TRBJ2-1; tentatively, D is TRBD1 (6 bases). Germline V gives CDR1 LNHDA, CDR2 SQIVND (reference sequence). Trimming removed 7 bases at V and 5 bases at J, with 15 bases between. The CDR3 length is 14 residues. CDR3 coding DNA: TGTGCCAGTAAGAGACAGGACGGTAACAATGAGCAGTTCTTC. This sequence encodes CASKRQDGNNEQFF.

J is TRBJ1-2 and V is TRBV6-2 or TRBV6-3; no clear D. This CDR3 region has 15 residues. Trimming removed 1 base at V and 0 bases at J, with 9 bases between. Germline assignment: CDR1 MNHEY and CDR2 SVGEGT. CDR3 nucleotide sequence: TGTGCCAGCAGTTACTGGCGGAGAACTAACTATGGCTACACCTTC. Its translation is CASSYWRRTNYGYTF.

The chain carries TRBV15 and TRBJ2-1; 7 nucleotides align to TRBD2. The CDR3 loop spans 15 amino acids. V lost 5 bases to trimming and J lost 4 bases; unmatched junction nucleotides: 8. Germline CDR1 reads LNHNV; CDR2 reads YYDKDF (reference sequence). In nucleotides, the CDR3 is TGTGCCACCAGCCCGACGGGGGGAGGATACAATGAGCAGTTCTTC. It codes for CATSPTGGGYNEQFF.

V gene TRBV6-5 combines with J gene TRBJ2-7, with 13 bases matching TRBD2. CDR1 is MNHEY, CDR2 SVGAGI, per germline. The CDR3 spans 13 residues. With V trimmed by 6 bases and J by 6 bases, 2 bases remained unmatched. The CDR3 nucleotides read TGTGCCAGCAGACTAGCGGGAGGGTTCGAGCAGTACTTC. This translates into CASRLAGGFEQYF.

The V call is TRBV10-3, the J call TRBJ2-4, with 10 bases matching TRBD1. The CDR3 loop spans 15 amino acids. Germline V gives CDR1 ENHRY, CDR2 SYGVKD. V lost 3 bases and J lost 3; bases outside the gene matches: 2. The chain's CDR3 is CAISEGTGVKNIQYF. CDR3 DNA sequence: TGTGCCATCAGTGAAGGGACAGGGGTCAAAAACATTCAGTACTTC.

This rearrangement joins TRBV20-1 to TRBJ2-2; no definite D call. This CDR3 spans 12 amino acids. V lost 3 bases and J lost 7, with 9 bases in between. Germline values: CDR1 DFQATT, CDR2 SNEGSKA (reference sequence). The CDR3 nucleotides are TGCAGTGCTAGTTCCAGTCACGGGGAGCTGTTTTTT. Amino acids: CSASSSHGELFF.

The chain is built from TRBV6-6 and TRBJ1-1; unclear D gene. This CDR3 has 11 residues. The V and J ends lost 6 bases and 4 bases respectively, with 6 bases between them. CDR1 MNHNY and CDR2 SVGAGI come from the germline V gene (reference sequence). The DNA of the CDR3 is TGTGCCAGCAGAGCCTTCACTGAAGCTTTCTTT. Translating it yields CASRAFTEAFF.

The chain links TRBV29-1 to TRBJ2-4; TRBD1 aligns across 11 bases. V was clipped by 5 bases and J by 9 bases; unmatched bases: 6. Germline lookup yields CDR1 SQVTM and CDR2 ANQGSEA. The CDR3 is 13 residues long. CDR3 amino acids: CSVTSGQGVIQYF. The CDR3, as DNA: TGCAGCGTTACCTCGGGACAGGGGGTCATTCAGTACTTC.

Here the CDR3 DNA reads TGTGCCAGCACAAACAGGGGCGGAGGAGCTTTCTTT. This codes for CASTNRGGGAFF. The rearrangement links TRBV7-2 to TRBJ1-1, with 7 bases matching TRBD1. The CDR3 length is 12 residues. Germline V CDR1 and CDR2: SGHTA, FQGNSA. J gave up 10 bases and V 7 bases, and 9 bases lay outside the gene matches.

The J gene is TRBJ1-2, the V gene TRBV5-4; possible D gene TRBD1, 5 bases. The CDR3 loop spans 14 amino acids. Germline CDR1 reads SGHNT; CDR2 reads YYREEE (reference sequence). Deletions cut 0 bases from V and 5 bases from J, with 11 bases between. In nucleotides, the CDR3 is TGTGCCAGCAGCTTGGACAGGAACCCTTATGGCTACACCTTC. This encodes CASSLDRNPYGYTF.

This chain links TRBV3-1 (or the pseudogene TRBV3-2) with TRBJ1-6; a weak D match, TRBD1 (5 bases). The CDR3 spans 14 residues. V was trimmed by 4 bases and J by 9 bases, leaving 13 bases between them. CDR1 and CDR2 (germline): LGHDT, YNNKEL (reference sequence). This chain's CDR3 is CASSRQSGGSPLHF. DNA of the CDR3: TGTGCCAGCAGCCGGCAGTCGGGGGGTTCACCCCTCCACTTT.